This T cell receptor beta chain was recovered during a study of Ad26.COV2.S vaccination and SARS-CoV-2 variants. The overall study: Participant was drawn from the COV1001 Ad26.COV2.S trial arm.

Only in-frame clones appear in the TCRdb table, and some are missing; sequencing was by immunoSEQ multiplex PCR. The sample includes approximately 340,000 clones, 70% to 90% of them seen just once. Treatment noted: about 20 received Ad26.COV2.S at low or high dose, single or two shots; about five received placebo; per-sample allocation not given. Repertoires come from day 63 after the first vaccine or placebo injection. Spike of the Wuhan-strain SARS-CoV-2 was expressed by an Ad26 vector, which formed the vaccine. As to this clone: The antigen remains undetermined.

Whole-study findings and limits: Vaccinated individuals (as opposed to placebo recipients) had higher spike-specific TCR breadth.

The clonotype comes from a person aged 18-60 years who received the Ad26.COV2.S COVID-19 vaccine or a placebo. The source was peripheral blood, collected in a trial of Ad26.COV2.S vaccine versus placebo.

CDR3 sequence: CASSLGVGPLMNTEAFF. The DNA of the CDR3 is TGCGCCAGCAGCCTCGGGGTGGGGCCTCTCATGAACACTGAAGCTTTCTTT. The J gene is TRBJ1-1, the V gene TRBV5-1, with a possible D match to TRBD1 (5 bases). Germline V gene sequence: CDR1 SGHRS, CDR2 YFSETQ. The CDR3 sequence is 17 residues long. Trimming pared 4 bases from V and 0 bases from J, leaving 19 bases between.